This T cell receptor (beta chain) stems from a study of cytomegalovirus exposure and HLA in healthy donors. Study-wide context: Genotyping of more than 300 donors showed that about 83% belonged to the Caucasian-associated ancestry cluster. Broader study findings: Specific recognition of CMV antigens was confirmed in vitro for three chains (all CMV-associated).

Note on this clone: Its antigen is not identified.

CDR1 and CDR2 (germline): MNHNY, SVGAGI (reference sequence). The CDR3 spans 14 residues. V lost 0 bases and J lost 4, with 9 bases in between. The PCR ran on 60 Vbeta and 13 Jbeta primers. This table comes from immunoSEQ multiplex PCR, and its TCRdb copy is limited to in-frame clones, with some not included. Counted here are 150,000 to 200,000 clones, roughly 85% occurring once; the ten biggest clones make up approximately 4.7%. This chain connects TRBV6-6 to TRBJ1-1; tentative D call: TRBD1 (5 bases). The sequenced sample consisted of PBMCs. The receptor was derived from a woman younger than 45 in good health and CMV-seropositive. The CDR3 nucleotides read TGTGCCAGCAGTTACTCGACGGGACTCACTGAAGCTTTCTTT. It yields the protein CASSYSTGLTEAFF.